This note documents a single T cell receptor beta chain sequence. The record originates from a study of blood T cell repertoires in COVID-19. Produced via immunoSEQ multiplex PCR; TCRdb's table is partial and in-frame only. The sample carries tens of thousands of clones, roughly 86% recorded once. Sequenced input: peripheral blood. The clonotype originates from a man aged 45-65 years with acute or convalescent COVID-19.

DNA for the CDR3: TGTGCCAGCTCACCTAGCCTGGACAGGACCTACAATGAGCAGTTCTTC. Its translation is CASSPSLDRTYNEQFF. The rearrangement links TRBV18 to TRBJ2-1; TRBD1 matches 7 bases. This CDR3 has 16 residues. Germline V gene lookup returns CDR1 KGHSH and CDR2 LQKENI. With V trimmed by 3 bases and J by 2 bases, 7 bases remained unmatched.